This T cell receptor beta chain was observed in a study of blood T cell repertoires in COVID-19. As for the study in general: Samples of COVID-19 (acute and convalescent) were obtained from the United States, Italy and Spain.

The CDR3 covers 14 residues. Looked up from germline, CDR1 is GTSNPN and CDR2 is SVGIG (reference sequence). V shed 3 bases and J shed 1 base, with 13 bases lying between them. Some clones are missing from TCRdb's copy, which holds only in-frame ones; the method was immunoSEQ multiplex PCR. The sample lists under 100,000 clones; 80% to 90% were seen once. The sample was peripheral blood. J is TRBJ2-7 and V is TRBV30; no clear D. The TCR comes from a human donor in a cohort sampled during active COVID-19. The CDR3 here is CAWSRNGLSYEQYF. The CDR3 DNA follows: TGTGCCTGGAGCCGGAATGGGCTATCCTACGAGCAGTACTTC.